The next 3 T cell receptor beta chains were all read from a single sample in a study of cytomegalovirus exposure and HLA in healthy donors listed by TCRdb under 2017. The library relied on the immunoSEQ multiplex PCR assay. A mixture of 60 forward primers for TCR Vbeta segments and 13 reverse primers for TCR Jbeta segments was used in the multiplex PCR. The immuneACCESS repertoire file appears here via TCRdb, limited to in-frame rearrangements. These files lack a portion of the clones; in checked studies, under half of the deficit traces to unresolved V genes, and the cause of the others is not known. This sample gives about 120,000 clones in total; about 9.4% of them show up just once. The ten largest clones add up to 6% of the sample. The specimen was PBMCs. These TCRs come from a woman aged 35 to 49 in good health and CMV-seropositive.

CDR3 region: CASSPLPVLNEQFF. The CDR3 nucleotides read TGTGCCAGCAGCCCTTTGCCAGTTCTCAATGAGCAGTTCTTC. The chain carries TRBV5-8 and TRBJ2-1, with D hard to call. In germline, CDR1 is SGHTS, CDR2 YDEGEE. Trimming left V 4 bases short and J 6 bases short, with 14 bases between. CDR3 length: 14 amino acids.

V is TRBV19 and J is TRBJ1-5; 7 nucleotides match TRBD1. Germline lookup yields CDR1 LNHDA and CDR2 SQIVND (reference sequence). This CDR3 is built from 17 residues. The ends lost 7 bases at V and 0 bases at J; junction bases unmatched: 12. CDR3 nucleotides: TGTGCCAGTAAGAGGGAAGGGGGCGAACTTAGCAATCAGCCCCAGCATTTT. This sequence encodes CASKREGGELSNQPQHF. Drawing the rest from reference TRBV19 and TRBJ1-5, the complete variable domain is DGGITQSPKYLFRKEGQNVTLSCEQNLNHDAMYWYRQDPGQGLRLIYYSQIVNDFQKGDIAEGYSVSREKKESFPLTVTSAQKNPTAFYLCASKREGGELSNQPQHFGDGTRLSIL.

The chain joins TRBV9 to TRBJ1-1; 10 positions agree with TRBD1. V was clipped by 4 bases and J by 0 bases; unmatched bases: 6. Germline V gene data show CDR1 as SGDLS and CDR2 as YYNGEE. The CDR3 consists of 16 residues. CDR3 in amino acids: CASSPGQGVLNTEAFF. The DNA for the CDR3 is TGTGCCAGCAGCCCCGGACAGGGGGTTCTGAACACTGAAGCTTTCTTT.